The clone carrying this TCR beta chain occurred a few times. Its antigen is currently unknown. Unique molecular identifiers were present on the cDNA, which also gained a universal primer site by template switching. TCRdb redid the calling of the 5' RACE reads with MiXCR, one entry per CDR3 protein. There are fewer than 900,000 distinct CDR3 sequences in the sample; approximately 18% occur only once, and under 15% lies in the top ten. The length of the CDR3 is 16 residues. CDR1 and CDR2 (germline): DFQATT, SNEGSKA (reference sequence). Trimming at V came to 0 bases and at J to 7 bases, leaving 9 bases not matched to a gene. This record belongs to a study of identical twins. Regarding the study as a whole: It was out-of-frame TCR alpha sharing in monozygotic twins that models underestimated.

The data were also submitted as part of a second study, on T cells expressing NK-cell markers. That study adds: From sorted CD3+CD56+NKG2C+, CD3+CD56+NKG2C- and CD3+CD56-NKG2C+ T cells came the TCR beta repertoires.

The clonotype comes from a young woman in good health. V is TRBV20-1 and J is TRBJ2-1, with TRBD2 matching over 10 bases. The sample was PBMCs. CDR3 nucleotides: TGCAGTGCTAGAGATCCGCTAGCGGGAGCAGGGAATGAGCAGTTCTTC. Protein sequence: CSARDPLAGAGNEQFF.